This T cell receptor beta chain derives from a study of blood T cell repertoires in COVID-19. TCRdb keeps only in-frame clones here, not all; method: immunoSEQ multiplex PCR. The sample records a few hundred thousand clones, roughly 85% being singletons. From germline, CDR1 is SGHVS and CDR2 FNYEAQ. The CDR3 contains 16 residues. Trimming shortened V by 6 bases and J by 6 bases, and 22 bases separated the two germline ends. The receptor comes from a woman aged 25-40 years who had recovered from COVID-19. This chain links TRBV7-6 with TRBJ2-3, with D possibly being TRBD2 (6 bases). The specimen was PBMCs or T cells enriched from blood (not recorded which). The CDR3 DNA reads as TGTGCCAGCAGTTTACGGGGGATCCTTTCCAAGGATACGCAGTATTTT. This sequence encodes CASSLRGILSKDTQYF.